The rows below give T cell receptor beta chains drawn from one sample of a study of cytomegalovirus exposure and HLA in healthy donors. Profiling relied on immunoSEQ multiplex PCR, and the TCRdb table lists in-frame clones only, not all of them. The sample shows 70,000 to 90,000 clones, around four fifths of them seen only once. Sequencing was performed on PBMCs. These receptors all stem from a man aged 25-40 years in good health and CMV-seronegative. CDR3s include the opening cysteine and the closing phenylalanine or tryptophan.

V	J	CDR3
TRBV28	TRBJ1-1	CASSLRESAFF
TRBV5-6	TRBJ2-2	CASSSYTGELFF
TRBV11-3	TRBJ2-6	CASRLKAATGAGANVLTF
TRBV28	TRBJ2-7	CASSSGHREQYF
TRBV5-1	TRBJ2-2	CASSPRRGGNTGELFF
TRBV11-3	TRBJ2-2	CASSLRDRGANTGELFF
TRBV4-3	TRBJ1-2	CASSQVGHGGYTF
TRBV19	TRBJ1-1	CASSFLRGPNTEAFF
TRBV5-1	TRBJ1-1	CASKQGVNTEAFF
TRBV7-9	TRBJ2-1	CASSRGGAVYNEQFF
TRBV6-1	TRBJ1-2	CASSERVGEGLYGYTF
TRBV4-2	TRBJ1-3	CASSQVTSAAGNTIYF
TRBV7-2	TRBJ2-1	CASSLGMAGNNEQFF
TRBV27	TRBJ2-2	CASSPLAGGGTGELFF
TRBV7-9	TRBJ2-2	CASSLARVVTGELFF
TRBV27	TRBJ1-1	CASSLLGQGAAFF
TRBV27	TRBJ1-1	CASSLTPPRGGVGTEAFF
TRBV21-1	TRBJ1-1	CASSKIHSGTEAFF
TRBV7-7	TRBJ2-2	CASSHYGTGPPGELFF
TRBV2	TRBJ1-2	CASSREGAYGYTF
TRBV28	TRBJ2-4	CASSAATDPLNIQYF
TRBV2	TRBJ1-6	CASVLRTDNSPLHF